The 28 T cell receptor beta chains below all came from one sample that was sequenced in a study of a mutant IDH1 vaccine in newly diagnosed glioma. Time point: baseline, week 1 (first vaccination visit). Noted treatment: pre-vaccination baseline after standard-of-care therapy. Sequenced by immunoSEQ multiplex PCR; TCRdb stores in-frame clones only, minus some. The table includes some 22,000 clones, approximately 91% detected once. Sequences were derived from PBMCs, sampled from a glioma patient treated with radiotherapy, temozolomide or both. These receptors came from a young man with glioma.

This CDR3 reads CASSPGTGWAEAFF. DNA of the CDR3: TGCGCCAGCAGCCCCGGGACAGGGTGGGCTGAAGCTTTCTTT. The chain recombines TRBV5-1 with TRBJ1-1, with 9 bases identical to TRBD1. From germline, CDR1 is SGHRS and CDR2 YFSETQ. V lost 4 bases to trimming and J lost 6 bases; unmatched junction nucleotides: 7. This CDR3 has 14 residues. The entire variable domain, with the rest obtained from reference TRBV5-1 and TRBJ1-1, is as follows: KAGVTQTPRYLIKTRGQQVTLSCSPISGHRSVSWYQQTPGQGLQFLFEYFSETQRNKGNFPGRFSGRQFSNSRSEMNVSTLELGDSALYLCASSPGTGWAEAFFGQGTRLTVV.

The gene calls are TRBV29-1 and TRBJ2-5; D possibly uses TRBD1 or TRBD2 (5 bases each). CDR1 is SQVTM and CDR2 is ANQGSEA in the germline V gene. V shed 6 bases and J shed 4 bases, with 15 bases lying between them. This CDR3 has 13 residues. DNA for the CDR3: TGCAGCGTCTCATCCGGGGCCCGAGAGACCCAGTACTTC. Translated, it gives CSVSSGARETQYF. Variable domain in full (rest from reference TRBV29-1 and TRBJ2-5): SAVISQKPSRDICQRGTSLTIQCQVDSQVTMMFWYRQQPGQSLTLIATANQGSEATYESGFVIDKFPISRPNLTFSTLTVSNMSPEDSSIYLCSVSSGARETQYFGPGTRLLVL.

The rearrangement uses TRBV2 and TRBJ1-4; unclear D gene. Trimming took off 7 bases at V and 8 bases at J, with 17 bases between the two ends. The CDR3 totals 14 residues. Germline CDR1 reads SNHLY; CDR2 reads FYNNEI. As DNA, the CDR3 is TGTGCCAGCACTACGGATATGGTGGTGGAAAAACTGTTTTTT. This gives the protein CASTTDMVVEKLFF. Variable domain in full (rest from reference TRBV2 and TRBJ1-4): EPEVTQTPSHQVTQMGQEVILRCVPISNHLYFYWYRQILGQKVEFLVSFYNNEISEKSEIFDDQFSVERPDGSNFTLKIRSTKLEDSAMYFCASTTDMVVEKLFFGSGTQLSVL.

Written as DNA, the CDR3 is TGCGCCAGCAGTGCTAGCGGGAGGGGCAATGAGCAGTTCTTC. It is translated as CASSASGRGNEQFF. The chain recombines TRBV10-2 with TRBJ2-1, with 12 bases that match TRBD2. With 4 bases clipped from V and 6 bases from J, the junction kept 1 base outside the gene matches. Germline V gene data show CDR1 as WSHSY and CDR2 as SAAADI. CDR3 length: 14 amino acids.

The chain joins TRBV28 to TRBJ1-1; possibly TRBD1 for D (5 bases). This CDR3 has 12 amino acids. Germline CDR1 is MDHEN and CDR2 is SYDVKM. Trimming stripped 10 bases from V and 4 bases from J, with 13 bases between. CDR3 nucleotide sequence: TGTGCCACCGACGGGGCGGCCACTGAAGCTTTCTTT. Translating gives CATDGAATEAFF.

This sequence joins TRBV15 and TRBJ2-7, with D perhaps being TRBD1 or TRBD2 (6 bases each). CDR1 and CDR2 from the germline V gene are LNHNV and YYDKDF (reference sequence). The CDR3 length is 15 residues. V dropped 5 bases and J dropped 3 bases, with 17 bases sitting between them. The DNA for the CDR3 is TGTGCCACCAGCCGCCTGGAGGGGGTGAGCTACGAGCAGTACTTC. Protein product: CATSRLEGVSYEQYF. Drawing the rest from reference TRBV15 and TRBJ2-7, the complete variable domain is DAMVIQNPRYQVTQFGKPVTLSCSQTLNHNVMYWYQQKSSQAPKLLFHYYDKDFNNEADTPDNFQSRRPNTSFCFLDIRSPGLGDTAMYLCATSRLEGVSYEQYFGPGTRLTVT.

CDR3 region: CASRAPGVVYEQYF. The CDR3 DNA reads as TGTGCCAGCAGGGCTCCAGGGGTGGTCTACGAGCAGTACTTC. The chain uses TRBV6-5 and TRBJ2-7, with D tentatively TRBD1 (6 bases). Germline V lookup: CDR1 MNHEY, CDR2 SVGAGI. CDR3 length: 14 amino acids. V was trimmed by 6 bases and J by 3 bases, leaving 15 bases between them.

The J gene is TRBJ2-3, the V gene TRBV4-2; 10 bases align to TRBD2. J gave up 6 bases and V 0 bases, and 12 bases lay outside the gene matches. The CDR3 loop spans 18 amino acids. Germline CDR1 is LGHNA and CDR2 is YNFKEQ. As DNA, the CDR3 is TGTGCCAGCAGCCAAGAACTGTCGCTAGCGGGAGAGGGTGATACGCAGTATTTT. It encodes CASSQELSLAGEGDTQYF.

V gene TRBV2 combines with J gene TRBJ2-3; 15 nucleotides match TRBD2. The CDR3 runs 17 residues. The germline gives CDR1 SNHLY, CDR2 FYNNEI. V lost 8 bases and J lost 0; bases outside the gene matches: 6. Here the CDR3 reads CASGTSGRFASTDTQYF. CDR3 sequence (DNA): TGTGCCAGCGGGACTAGCGGGAGGTTCGCTAGCACAGATACGCAGTATTTT.

This clone was found once. The rearrangement links TRBV19 to TRBJ1-5; 10 bases line up with TRBD1. V dropped 7 bases and J dropped 3; count of bases not matched to a gene: 6. CDR1 is LNHDA, CDR2 SQIVND, per germline (reference sequence). The CDR3 sequence is 15 residues long. CDR3 DNA: TGTGCCAGTACCCGGGACAGGGGAGACAATCAGCCCCAGCATTTT. Amino acid sequence: CASTRDRGDNQPQHF.

The chain recombines TRBV27 with TRBJ1-2, with no clear D. The CDR3 contains 12 residues. Trimming shortened V by 5 bases and J by 5 bases, and 9 bases separated the two germline ends. Per germline, CDR1 MNHEY and CDR2 SMNVEV (reference sequence). The CDR3 bases are TGTGCCAGCAGTGCCGTAGGTTATGGCTACACCTTC. Its protein is CASSAVGYGYTF.

In the case of this clone: Other nucleotide sequences from this sample produce the same CDR3. This chain uses TRBV7-9 with TRBJ1-1; no firm D call. The CDR3 has 13 residues. V shed 1 base and J shed 5 bases, with 8 bases lying between them. The V gene's germline CDR1 is SEHNR and CDR2 FQNEAQ (reference sequence). CDR3 protein: CASSLGATTEAFF. The CDR3 nucleotides read TGTGCCAGCAGCTTAGGGGCAACTACTGAAGCTTTCTTT.

The chain carries TRBV29-1 and TRBJ2-1; a possible D gene is TRBD2 (6 bases). The CDR3 is made up of 12 amino acids. V was cut by 7 bases and J by 8 bases, with 15 bases left in between. Germline-derived CDR1 and CDR2 are SQVTM and ANQGSEA. CDR3 DNA sequence: TGCAGCGCCTCGGGACTCACATATGAGCAGTTCTTC. Translated, it gives CSASGLTYEQFF.

The rearrangement links TRBV5-4 to TRBJ2-7; D is ambiguous. Germline V gene data show CDR1 as SGHNT and CDR2 as YYREEE (reference sequence). V was trimmed by 3 bases and J by 3 bases, leaving 4 bases between them. This CDR3 contains 11 residues. The CDR3 DNA is TGTGCCAGCAGCTCCAACTACGAGCAGTACTTC. Translated, it gives CASSSNYEQYF.

This chain connects TRBV19 to TRBJ2-1; 7 bases map to TRBD2. This CDR3 comprises 16 residues. V dropped 3 bases and J dropped 2; count of bases not matched to a gene: 7. The germline CDR1 and CDR2 sequences are LNHDA and SQIVND (reference sequence). This CDR3 reads CASSIRASGTYNEQFF. In nucleotides, the CDR3 is TGTGCCAGTAGTATTCGGGCTAGCGGCACCTACAATGAGCAGTTCTTC.

The chain uses TRBV11-2 and TRBJ2-2; perhaps TRBD1 as D (5 bases). Trimming shortened V by 5 bases and J by 3 bases, and 16 bases separated the two germline ends. The germline V gene has CDR1 SGHAT and CDR2 FQNNGV. The CDR3 is made up of 16 amino acids. CDR3 protein: CASSPSPSRDTGELFF. DNA of the CDR3: TGTGCCAGCAGCCCCTCTCCCAGCAGGGACACCGGGGAGCTGTTTTTT.

The genes are TRBV27 and TRBJ1-5; D gene uncertain. Trimming left V 8 bases short and J 3 bases short, with 8 bases between. The CDR3 sequence is 12 residues long. Germline CDR1 reads MNHEY; CDR2 reads SMNVEV (reference sequence). CDR3 amino acids: CASGRFNQPQHF. The DNA for the CDR3 is TGTGCCAGCGGCAGGTTCAATCAGCCCCAGCATTTT.

V usage is TRBV9 and J usage is TRBJ2-1; 9 bases agree with TRBD2. Germline V CDR1 and CDR2: SGDLS, YYNGEE. The J segment lost 4 bases and the V segment lost 4 bases, leaving 3 bases of the junction unmatched. The CDR3 loop spans 14 amino acids. The CDR3 loop reads CASSTSGGYNEQFF. DNA for the CDR3: TGTGCCAGCAGCACCAGCGGGGGGTACAATGAGCAGTTCTTC. Filled out from reference TRBV9 and TRBJ2-1, the complete variable domain reads DSGVTQTPKHLITATGQRVTLRCSPRSGDLSVYWYQQSLDQGLQFLIQYYNGEERAKGNILERFSAQQFPDLHSELNLSSLELGDSALYFCASSTSGGYNEQFFGPGTRLTVL.

This clone has just a few counts. This chain links TRBV15 with TRBJ1-4; tentative D call: TRBD1 (6 bases). The CDR3 has 14 amino acids. V dropped 1 base and J dropped 6 bases, with 9 bases sitting between them. The germline V gene has CDR1 LNHNV and CDR2 YYDKDF (reference sequence). The CDR3 DNA sequence: TGTGCCACCAGCAGAGTGGGGGCGTATGAAAAACTGTTTTTT. Residues: CATSRVGAYEKLFF.

The rearrangement uses TRBV5-6 and TRBJ2-7; 10 bases fit TRBD2. Germline V lookup: CDR1 SGHDT, CDR2 YYEEEE. J lost 6 bases, V lost 3 bases, and 12 bases had no gene match. The CDR3 is 16 amino acids. CDR3 nucleotides: TGTGCCAGCAGCTGGGCCATTCTAGCGGGAGTCCCCGAGCAGTACTTC. It translates to CASSWAILAGVPEQYF.

CDR3 protein: CASTRPGTVEAFF. In DNA, the CDR3 is TGTGCCAGCACCAGACCGGGGACAGTTGAAGCTTTCTTT. The rearrangement joins TRBV5-4 to TRBJ1-1, with 7 bases matching TRBD1. This CDR3 is 13 amino acids long. CDR1 is SGHNT, CDR2 YYREEE, per germline (reference sequence). After removal of 6 bases from V and 7 bases from J, the junction contained 9 bases not matched to a gene.

The CDR3 DNA sequence: TGTGCCAGCATGGGAAACACTTTATACAATGAGCAGTTCTTC. Translation: CASMGNTLYNEQFF. This chain joins TRBV6-5 and TRBJ2-1; D is undetermined. Germline values: CDR1 MNHEY, CDR2 SVGAGI. This CDR3 comprises 14 residues. Deletions cut 7 bases from V and 4 bases from J, with 14 bases between.

V gene TRBV14 combines with J gene TRBJ2-1; D is unclear. V was trimmed by 4 bases and J by 0 bases, leaving 13 bases between them. Per germline, CDR1 SGHDN and CDR2 FVKESK. This CDR3 is 16 amino acids long. The CDR3 DNA sequence: TGTGCCAGCAGCCCCAAAGGTGGGTTCTCCTACAATGAGCAGTTCTTC. Its protein is CASSPKGGFSYNEQFF.

This chain connects TRBV7-2 to TRBJ2-1, with 7 bases lining up with TRBD2. Looked up from germline, CDR1 is SGHTA and CDR2 is FQGNSA. V gave up 4 bases and J gave up 4 bases; unmatched junction bases: 4. The CDR3 spans 14 residues. CDR3 DNA: TGTGCCAGCAGCTCCCTAGCGGCTTACAATGAGCAGTTCTTC. Its translation: CASSSLAAYNEQFF. Full variable domain (missing parts from reference TRBV7-2 and TRBJ2-1): GAGVSQSPSNKVTEKGKDVELRCDPISGHTALYWYRQSLGQGLEFLIYFQGNSAPDKSGLPSDRFSAERTGGSVSTLTIQRTQQEDSAVYLCASSSLAAYNEQFFGPGTRLTVL.

The genes are TRBV10-3 and TRBJ1-1; possible D gene TRBD1, 5 bases. This CDR3 is 13 amino acids long. The germline CDR1 and CDR2 sequences are ENHRY and SYGVKD. Trimming left V 10 bases short and J 1 base short, with 13 bases between. This CDR3 is CATRDGGNTEAFF. CDR3 bases: TGTGCCACCAGGGACGGAGGGAACACTGAAGCTTTCTTT.

The CDR3 protein is CASSLLAGVGTDTQYF. In DNA, the CDR3 is TGTGCCAGCAGTTTATTGGCGGGAGTAGGCACAGATACGCAGTATTTT. The chain recombines TRBV27 with TRBJ2-3, with 7 bases lining up with TRBD2. The germline gives CDR1 MNHEY, CDR2 SMNVEV (reference sequence). CDR3 size: 16 residues. The V and J ends lost 1 base and 1 base, in that order; junction bases with no gene match: 5.

This chain uses TRBV14 with TRBJ2-1; 15 nucleotides agree with TRBD2. Germline V CDR1 and CDR2: SGHDN, FVKESK. V was pared by 4 bases and J by 6 bases, with 4 bases of the junction left unmatched. The CDR3 covers 16 residues. CDR3 coding DNA: TGTGCCAGCAGCCCCTGGACTAGCGGGAGGGTCAATGAGCAGTTCTTC. It specifies CASSPWTSGRVNEQFF. The variable domain in full, completed from reference TRBV14 and TRBJ2-1, reads EAGVTQFPSHSVIEKGQTVTLRCDPISGHDNLYWYRRVMGKEIKFLLHFVKESKQDESGMPNNRFLAERTGGTYSTLKVQPAELEDSGVYFCASSPWTSGRVNEQFFGPGTRLTVL.

V and J are TRBV12-2 and TRBJ2-2; the listed D gene, TRBD2, was not tested against the DNA. TRBV12-2 represents a pseudogene. This CDR3 has 12 amino acids. In DNA form, the CDR3 reads TGTGAGGGAGGGCGATGTTTCCGGGGAGCTGTTTTT. This sequence encodes CEGGRCFRGAVF.